This T cell receptor (beta chain) was sequenced for a study of blood T cell repertoires in COVID-19. Study as a whole: The United States, Italy and Spain provided the acute and convalescent COVID-19 samples. T cells, B-cell-depleted T cells, or PBMCs supplied cDNA or gDNA.

Source study methods: Estimation of nucleated cell counts relied on the amplification of reference gene primers. TCRdb's table, derived via immunoSEQ multiplex PCR, lists solely in-frame clones and lacks some. That table gives V, J and clone size, and the DNA gave D and trimming. The sample lists tens of thousands of clones; about 85% were seen once. The ends were cut back, 2 bases at V and 0 bases at J, with 6 bases in the middle. The CDR3 is 15 amino acids. From germline, CDR1 is KGHDR and CDR2 SFDVKD. The sequence came from a human donor in a cohort sampled during active COVID-19. The specimen was peripheral blood. The rearrangement links TRBV24-1 to TRBJ2-2; D not certain. CDR3: CATSDSYSNTGELFF. In DNA, the CDR3 is TGTGCCACCAGTGATTCCTACTCGAACACCGGGGAGCTGTTTTTT.